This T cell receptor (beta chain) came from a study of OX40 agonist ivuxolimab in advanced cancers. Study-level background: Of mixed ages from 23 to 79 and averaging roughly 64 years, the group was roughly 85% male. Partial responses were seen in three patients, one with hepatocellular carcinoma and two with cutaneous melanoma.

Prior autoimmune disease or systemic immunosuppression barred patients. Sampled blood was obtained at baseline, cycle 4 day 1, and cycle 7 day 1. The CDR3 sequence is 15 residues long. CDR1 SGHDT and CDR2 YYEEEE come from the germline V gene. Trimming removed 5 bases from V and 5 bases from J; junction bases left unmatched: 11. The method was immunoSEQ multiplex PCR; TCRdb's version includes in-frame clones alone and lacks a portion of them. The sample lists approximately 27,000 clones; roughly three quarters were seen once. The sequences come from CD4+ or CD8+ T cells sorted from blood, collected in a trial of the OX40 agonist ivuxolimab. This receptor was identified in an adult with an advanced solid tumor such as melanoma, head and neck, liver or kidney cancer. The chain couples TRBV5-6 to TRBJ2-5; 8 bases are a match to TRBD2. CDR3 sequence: CASSFSGVLGETQYF. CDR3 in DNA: TGTGCCAGCAGTTTTAGCGGGGTACTGGGGGAGACCCAGTACTTC.